This TCR beta chain emerged from a study of shared clonotypes between healthy human individuals. Study-level background: Each donor's CD4 naive and CD4 memory cells filled three plates apiece, CD8 naive two, and CD8 memory one.

Notes on the study in general: Unshared clonotypes carried lower generation probabilities than those common to all four donors. Estimated richness values were generally larger in naive subsets than in memory subsets.

The repertoire was sequenced with immunoSEQ multiplex PCR; TCRdb's copy has only in-frame clones and lacks some. The table includes 2,500,000 or so clones, approximately 92% detected once. Note on this clone: Its antigen is not identified.

Trimming left V 3 bases short and J 5 bases short, with 14 bases between. This CDR3 contains 14 residues. Per germline, CDR1 MNHNY and CDR2 SVGAGI (reference sequence). The receptor comes from a man aged 18 to 35 in good health. The V call is TRBV6-6, the J call TRBJ2-7; D is unclear. The sequencing sample was made of naive CD4+ T cells sorted from blood. Subset here: CD45RA+ positively selected. The CDR3 DNA is TGTGCCAGCAGTTATGGCCGGATGGTGGACGAGCAGTACTTC. Translating it yields CASSYGRMVDEQYF.